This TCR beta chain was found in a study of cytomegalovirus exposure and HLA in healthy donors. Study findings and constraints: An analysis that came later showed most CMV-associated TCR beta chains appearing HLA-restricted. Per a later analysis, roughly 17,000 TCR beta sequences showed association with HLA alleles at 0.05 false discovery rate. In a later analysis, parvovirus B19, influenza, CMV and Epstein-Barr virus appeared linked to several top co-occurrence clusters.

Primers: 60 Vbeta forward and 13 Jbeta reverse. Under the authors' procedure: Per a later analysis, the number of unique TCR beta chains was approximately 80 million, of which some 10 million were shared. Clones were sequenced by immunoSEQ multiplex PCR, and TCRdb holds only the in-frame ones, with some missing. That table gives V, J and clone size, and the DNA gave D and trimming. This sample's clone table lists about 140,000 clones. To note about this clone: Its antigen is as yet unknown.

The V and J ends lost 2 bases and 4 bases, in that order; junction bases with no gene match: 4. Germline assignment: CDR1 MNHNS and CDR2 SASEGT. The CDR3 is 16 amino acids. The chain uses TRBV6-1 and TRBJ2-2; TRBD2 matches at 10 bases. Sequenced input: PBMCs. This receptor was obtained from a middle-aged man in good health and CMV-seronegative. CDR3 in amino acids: CASSERTSGLTGELFF. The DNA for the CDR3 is TGTGCCAGCAGTGAAAGGACTAGCGGACTCACCGGGGAGCTGTTTTTT.